The source of this T cell receptor (beta chain) is a study of human CD8 memory T cell subsets. By UMI-labeled 5' RACE, the TCR beta libraries were made. With the 5' RACE reads reprocessed, TCRdb shows one record per CDR3 protein and no DNA. This sample contains 7,200 or so distinct CDR3 sequences. The CDR3 extends over 13 amino acids. For this clonotype: Its matching antigen is unknown.

Whole-study results and caveats: The study found similarly high diversity in stem-like memory and precursor exhausted T cells, unlike effector memory cells. The study sequenced T cell receptor beta chains and no other chains.

It was from duplicate vials of fewer than 160,000 sorted CD8+ T cells per subset that RNA came. The TCR originated in a human donor in good health. The sample comprised CD8+ T cells from PBMCs. This rearrangement joins TRBV12-3 or TRBV12-4 to TRBJ1-2; TCRdb outputs TRBD1, but without DNA this stays unchecked. The CDR3 sequence: CASRNRDLYGYTF.